The 9 T cell receptor beta chains given below trace back to one sample, sequenced in a study of identical twins. TCRdb itself ran the 5' RACE reads through MiXCR, one entry per CDR3 protein. The repertoire consists of 700,000 to 950,000 distinct CDR3 sequences, with about 12% occurring once and the leading ten covering around 1.6%. The data were also submitted as part of a second study, on yellow fever vaccine responses in identical twins.

Sample: PBMCs. The receptors stem from a woman aged 18-30 years in good health.

This sequence joins TRBV2 and TRBJ1-2; TRBD1 matches at 8 bases. Germline-derived CDR1 and CDR2 are SNHLY and FYNNEI. Unmatched junction bases numbered 5, after V lost 8 bases and J lost 6 bases. The CDR3 is made up of 12 amino acids. In DNA, the CDR3 is TGTGCCAGCGCGGACAGGGCTGATGGCTACACCTTC. It codes for CASADRADGYTF.

The gene calls are TRBV28 and TRBJ2-2; 10 positions agree with TRBD1. Per the germline V gene, CDR1 is MDHEN and CDR2 is SYDVKM. Trimming removed 7 bases from V and 6 bases from J; junction bases left unmatched: 8. This CDR3 spans 15 amino acids. CDR3 nucleotide sequence: TGTGCCAGCATTTGGGGGACAGGGGTTCCCGGGGAGCTGTTTTTT. Residues: CASIWGTGVPGELFF. The full variable domain, in which reference TRBV28 and TRBJ2-2 provide the parts outside the CDR3, is DVKVTQSSRYLVKRTGEKVFLECVQDMDHENMFWYRQDPGLGLRLIYFSYDVKMKEKGDIPEGYSVSREKKERFSLILESASTNQTSMYLCASIWGTGVPGELFFGEGSRLTVL.

Only a few counts were recorded for this clonotype. J is TRBJ1-1 and V is TRBV29-1, with unresolved D. The V gene's germline CDR1 is SQVTM and CDR2 ANQGSEA. Trimming cost V 7 bases and J 7 bases, with 13 bases left between them. The CDR3 contains 11 residues. DNA for the CDR3: TGCAGCGATGTCCAGGCGGTTGAAGCTTTCTTT. Residues: CSDVQAVEAFF.

The rearrangement joins TRBV5-1 to TRBJ2-5; 13 bases are a match to TRBD2. The CDR3 sequence is 18 residues long. Germline V gene lookup returns CDR1 SGHRS and CDR2 YFSETQ. V shed 3 bases, J shed 0 bases, and the junction held 8 bases outside the gene matches. The chain's CDR3 is CASSSRTSGGPYQETQYF. The CDR3 nucleotides are TGCGCCAGCAGCTCTAGGACTAGCGGGGGCCCGTACCAAGAGACCCAGTACTTC.

The chain uses TRBV10-3 and TRBJ2-7; TRBD2 matches at 8 bases. The CDR3 is made up of 15 amino acids. Germline assignment: CDR1 ENHRY and CDR2 SYGVKD. V dropped 0 bases and J dropped 7; count of bases not matched to a gene: 8. The CDR3 bases are TGTGCCATCAGTGAGTCTAGCGGGAAGATGGGGGAGCAGTACTTC. It encodes CAISESSGKMGEQYF.

The V gene is TRBV28, the J gene TRBJ2-7, with TRBD2 as a possible D gene (5 bases). Germline CDR1 MDHEN, CDR2 SYDVKM. CDR3 length: 14 amino acids. V was clipped by 3 bases and J by 6 bases, with 15 bases between them. DNA of the CDR3: TGTGCCAGCAGTTTCGTCCTAGCTGTGGGCGAGCAGTACTTC. Its translation is CASSFVLAVGEQYF.

This clonotype was seen a few times. This chain connects TRBV15 to TRBJ2-5; 11 bases fit TRBD2. The germline CDR1 and CDR2 sequences are LNHNV and YYDKDF (reference sequence). The CDR3 is 17 amino acids. V shed 1 base and J 2 bases; nucleotides not matched to a gene: 6. The DNA for the CDR3 is TGTGCCACCAGCAGAGGAAGGGTAGCGGGGGGGCAAGAGACCCAGTACTTC. It is translated as CATSRGRVAGGQETQYF.

Only a few counts were recorded for this clonotype. This rearrangement joins TRBV15 to TRBJ2-3; 7 bases line up with TRBD2. J lost 1 base, V lost 4 bases, and 2 bases had no gene match. The CDR3 runs to 14 residues. Germline loops: CDR1 LNHNV, CDR2 YYDKDF (reference sequence). The CDR3: CATSIAGRTDTQYF. CDR3 coding DNA: TGTGCCACCAGCATAGCGGGCCGCACAGATACGCAGTATTTT.

This clonotype was counted at least ten times. V usage is TRBV12-3 or TRBV12-4 and J usage is TRBJ2-2; D may be TRBD1 (6 bases). Trimming pared 6 bases from V and 5 bases from J, leaving 13 bases between. The CDR3 is 14 amino acids. CDR3 DNA sequence: TGTGCCAGCAGGGTGGCAGGGGAAACCGGGGAGCTGTTTTTT. Translated, it gives CASRVAGETGELFF.